The 17 T cell receptor beta chains given below trace back to one sample, sequenced in a study of T cell responses to AZD1222 COVID-19 vaccine. TCRdb's table, derived via immunoSEQ multiplex PCR, lists solely in-frame clones and lacks some. The sample holds about 90,000 clones, under 95% seen once. The sample here was peripheral blood, taken on day 0 of MenACWY control vaccination. The receptors shown here come from an adult in good health.

In its sample, this clone was seen a few times. The chain is built from TRBV19 and TRBJ1-2, with 10 nucleotides matching TRBD1. Losses at the gene ends were 11 bases for V and 2 bases for J; bases not matched to a gene: 5. CDR3 length: 13 amino acids. From germline, CDR1 is LNHDA and CDR2 SQIVND (reference sequence). The CDR3 is CASGQGLNYGYTF. The CDR3 nucleotides are TGTGCCTCGGGACAGGGGTTGAACTATGGCTACACCTTC. Variable domain in full (rest from reference TRBV19 and TRBJ1-2): DGGITQSPKYLFRKEGQNVTLSCEQNLNHDAMYWYRQDPGQGLRLIYYSQIVNDFQKGDIAEGYSVSREKKESFPLTVTSAQKNPTAFYLCASGQGLNYGYTFGSGTRLTVV.

V usage is TRBV6-5 and J usage is TRBJ1-6; 7 positions agree with TRBD1. This CDR3 spans 15 amino acids. With 6 bases clipped from V and 6 bases from J, the junction kept 8 bases outside the gene matches. CDR1 and CDR2 (germline): MNHEY, SVGAGI. The CDR3 here is CASRTGVAPNSPLHF. CDR3 in DNA: TGTGCCAGCAGAACAGGGGTCGCACCTAATTCACCCCTCCACTTT.

This chain uses TRBV6-2 or TRBV6-3 with TRBJ2-7; D might be TRBD1 (6 bases). CDR3 size: 14 residues. Trimming removed 5 bases from V and 12 bases from J, with 23 bases in between. Germline CDR1 reads MNHEY; CDR2 reads SVGEGT. The CDR3 spells CASSPGTRASEGYF. The CDR3 DNA is TGTGCCAGCAGTCCCGGGACAAGGGCTTCTGAGGGGTACTTC.

V is TRBV6-5 and J is TRBJ1-2, with a tentative D call TRBD1 (5 bases). V was pared by 4 bases and J by 8 bases, with 11 bases between. The CDR3 contains 12 residues. Germline CDR1 reads MNHEY; CDR2 reads SVGAGI. The CDR3 DNA sequence: TGTGCCAGCAGTTCGACGGGACGGGGCTACACCTTC. Encoded protein: CASSSTGRGYTF.

This clone has more than one count but fewer than ten. The chain recombines TRBV25-1 with TRBJ2-5; 12 bases map to TRBD2. The CDR3 has 17 amino acids. Germline CDR1 reads MGHDK; CDR2 reads SYGVNS. J gave up 3 bases and V 1 base, and 6 bases lay outside the gene matches. Written as DNA, the CDR3 is TGTGCCAGCAGTGAATTACCCCGACTAGCGGGGGAAGAGACCCAGTACTTC. As protein: CASSELPRLAGEETQYF.

The chain joins TRBV5-8 to TRBJ2-3; TRBD1 aligns across 8 bases. Trimming cost V 4 bases and J 2 bases; bases outside gene matches: 9. The CDR3 is 16 amino acids. CDR1 is SGHTS and CDR2 is YDEGEE in the germline V gene. The DNA for the CDR3 is TGTGCCAGCAGCCGCACACAGGGGGTGCTCACAGATACGCAGTATTTT. It specifies CASSRTQGVLTDTQYF.

The CDR3 nucleotides read TGCGCCAGCAGCTTGGCCGGGACAGACAATCAGCCCCAGCATTTT. It is translated as CASSLAGTDNQPQHF. This chain connects TRBV5-1 to TRBJ1-5, with 7 positions matching TRBD1. This CDR3 region has 15 residues. The V gene end was trimmed by 0 bases and the J gene end by 3 bases; junction bases not matched to a gene: 3. Germline CDR1 and CDR2: SGHRS and YFSETQ.

In its sample, this clone was seen once. This chain connects TRBV5-1 to TRBJ2-7; 8 bases match TRBD1. Germline V gene sequence: CDR1 SGHRS, CDR2 YFSETQ. J gave up 2 bases and V 4 bases, and 5 bases lay outside the gene matches. This CDR3 spans 14 amino acids. CDR3 sequence: CASSRGQEPYEQYF. CDR3 DNA: TGCGCCAGCAGCCGGGGACAGGAGCCCTACGAGCAGTACTTC.

In this sample, this clone turned up many times. The chain couples TRBV28 to TRBJ1-5; 7 bases line up with TRBD1. The CDR3 is 18 amino acids. Trimming at V came to 1 base and at J to 4 bases, leaving 13 bases not matched to a gene. Germline V gene lookup returns CDR1 MDHEN and CDR2 SYDVKM. The CDR3 loop is CASSLFFHTGEMNQPQHF. Here the CDR3 DNA reads TGTGCCAGCAGTTTATTCTTTCATACAGGGGAGATGAATCAGCCCCAGCATTTT.

The chain combines TRBV12-3 or TRBV12-4 with TRBJ1-1; D is possibly TRBD1 (6 bases). The CDR3 runs 13 residues. V was clipped by 6 bases and J by 2 bases, with 10 bases between them. Here the CDR3 reads CASRLQGNTEAFF. The CDR3 DNA sequence: TGTGCCAGCAGGCTACAGGGAAACACTGAAGCTTTCTTT.

The chain has TRBV6-5 and TRBJ1-5; D call uncertain. From germline, CDR1 is MNHEY and CDR2 SVGAGI. CDR3 length: 16 residues. V was cut by 0 bases and J by 0 bases, with 9 bases left in between. The CDR3 here is CASSYSAEYSNQPQHF. DNA of the CDR3: TGTGCCAGCAGTTACTCGGCAGAGTATAGCAATCAGCCCCAGCATTTT.

The chain links TRBV9 to TRBJ2-7; D ambiguous. This CDR3 is 14 amino acids long. In germline, CDR1 is SGDLS, CDR2 YYNGEE. Trimming shortened V by 0 bases and J by 0 bases, and 7 bases separated the two germline ends. CDR3 in amino acids: CASSVGVPSYEQYF. As DNA, the CDR3 is TGTGCCAGCAGCGTAGGGGTCCCCTCCTACGAGCAGTACTTC.

The chain combines TRBV19 with TRBJ1-2, with 8 bases that match TRBD1. Germline values: CDR1 LNHDA, CDR2 SQIVND (reference sequence). This CDR3 comprises 13 residues. V trimming: 5 bases; J trimming: 3 bases; junction bases outside the gene matches: 2. The CDR3: CASSRTGHYGYTF. CDR3 bases: TGTGCCAGTAGTCGGACAGGGCACTATGGCTACACCTTC.

The V and J genes are TRBV7-2 and TRBJ2-5; 7 bases are a match to TRBD1. The germline V gene has CDR1 SGHTA and CDR2 FQGNSA. V was pared by 4 bases and J by 1 base, with 6 bases of the junction left unmatched. The CDR3 length is 15 residues. The CDR3 sequence is CASSSRTGAQETQYF. In nucleotides, the CDR3 is TGTGCCAGCAGCTCCCGTACAGGGGCCCAAGAGACCCAGTACTTC. Drawing the rest from reference TRBV7-2 and TRBJ2-5, the complete variable domain is GAGVSQSPSNKVTEKGKDVELRCDPISGHTALYWYRQSLGQGLEFLIYFQGNSAPDKSGLPSDRFSAERTGGSVSTLTIQRTQQEDSAVYLCASSSRTGAQETQYFGPGTRLLVL.

V and J are TRBV9 and TRBJ2-7; D not certain. Germline assignment: CDR1 SGDLS and CDR2 YYNGEE. The V and J ends lost 0 bases and 1 base respectively, with 11 bases between them. The CDR3 loop spans 15 amino acids. In DNA form, the CDR3 reads TGTGCCAGCAGCGTAGGAGTCGGGTCGTCCTACGAGCAGTACTTC. Protein product: CASSVGVGSSYEQYF.

Comment on this clone: Within the sample, other DNA sequences also encode this same CDR3. The chain has TRBV18 and TRBJ2-3, with D unclear. Germline-derived CDR1 and CDR2 are KGHSH and LQKENI. The CDR3 is 13 residues long. V lost 3 bases and J 6 bases, leaving 10 bases between the germline ends. CDR3 sequence reads: CASSPPSADTQYF. CDR3 in DNA: TGTGCCAGCTCACCTCCATCAGCGGATACGCAGTATTTT.

This sequence joins TRBV29-1 and TRBJ1-2; D is ambiguous. Germline CDR1 reads SQVTM; CDR2 reads ANQGSEA. The CDR3 runs to 9 residues. Trimming removed 8 bases at V and 8 bases at J, with 9 bases between. CDR3 in amino acids: CSPLPGYTF. CDR3 DNA: TGCAGCCCCCTTCCCGGCTACACCTTC.